Following are 14 T cell receptor beta chains from one sample sequenced in a study of identical twins. A single record per CDR3 protein comes from TCRdb applying MiXCR to the 5' RACE reads. The sample lists more than 1.5 million distinct CDR3 sequences; about 32% were seen once. Sequencing input: cord blood. The receptor source for this set is a newborn girl in good health.

Only a few counts were recorded for this clonotype. The chain is built from TRBV9 and TRBJ2-5; D is possibly TRBD1 or TRBD2 (5 bases each). CDR1 SGDLS and CDR2 YYNGEE come from the germline V gene. The germline V and J ends were trimmed by 6 bases and 11 bases, with 26 bases remaining between them. The CDR3 sequence is 15 residues long. The CDR3 loop reads CASTSGGLPYNEQYF. DNA for the CDR3: TGTGCCAGCACCTCTGGGGGTCTTCCCTACAATGAGCAGTACTTC.

This clonotype has only a few counts. V gene TRBV30 combines with J gene TRBJ1-2; D gene unclear. V lost 3 bases and J 8 bases, leaving 10 bases between the germline ends. The germline V gene encodes CDR1 GTSNPN and CDR2 SVGIG (reference sequence). CDR3 length equals 11 residues. CDR3 bases: TGTGCCTGGAGCGGAATCGGGGGCTACACCTTC. This encodes CAWSGIGGYTF.

CDR3 bases: TGTGCCAGCCCGGGGGACCAAGATAGCAATCAGCCCCAGCATTTT. Residues: CASPGDQDSNQPQHF. This chain links TRBV21-1 with TRBJ1-5; TRBD1 was called by the table and not checked on the DNA. TRBV21-1 is classified as a pseudogene. The length of the CDR3 is 15 residues.

The rearrangement links TRBV5-1 to TRBJ2-1; the D is unclear. Near its end, the DNA agrees better with TRBJ2-7, so the J call may be wrong. The germline gives CDR1 SGHRS, CDR2 YFSETQ. This CDR3 spans 12 amino acids. The CDR3 nucleotides read TGCGCCAGCAGCTTCGCCTACAATGAGCAGTACTTC. It specifies CASSFAYNEQYF.

The rearrangement uses TRBV2 and TRBJ2-5; 9 bases are shared with TRBD2. The length of the CDR3 is 15 residues. The V gene end was trimmed by 8 bases and the J gene end by 1 base; junction bases not matched to a gene: 8. Germline loops: CDR1 SNHLY, CDR2 FYNNEI. CDR3: CASLSSGVPQETQYF. CDR3 nucleotide sequence: TGTGCCAGCTTATCTAGCGGGGTCCCCCAAGAGACCCAGTACTTC. The whole variable domain, remainder taken from reference TRBV2 and TRBJ2-5, is EPEVTQTPSHQVTQMGQEVILRCVPISNHLYFYWYRQILGQKVEFLVSFYNNEISEKSEIFDDQFSVERPDGSNFTLKIRSTKLEDSAMYFCASLSSGVPQETQYFGPGTRLLVL.

The rearrangement uses TRBV5-1 and TRBJ2-1; weak D call: TRBD1 (6 bases). The CDR3 is made up of 16 amino acids. The V gene lost 4 bases and the J gene lost 1 base, with 15 bases spanning the gap. Germline loops: CDR1 SGHRS, CDR2 YFSETQ. CDR3: CASSQNPQGSYNEQFF. The CDR3 DNA is TGCGCCAGCAGCCAGAACCCCCAGGGGTCCTACAATGAGCAGTTCTTC.

This sequence joins TRBV20-1 and TRBJ2-3, with D possibly being TRBD2 (6 bases). This CDR3 has 15 amino acids. Trimming took 3 bases from V and 3 from J, leaving 16 bases between them. Germline CDR1 is DFQATT and CDR2 is SNEGSKA (reference sequence). The CDR3 sequence: CSARGALGGTDTQYF. DNA for the CDR3: TGCAGTGCTAGGGGAGCCCTTGGGGGGACAGATACGCAGTATTTT.

The chain combines TRBV7-9 with TRBJ2-4; weak D call: TRBD1 (6 bases). From germline, CDR1 is SEHNR and CDR2 FQNEAQ (reference sequence). Between the trimmed V and J ends, which lost 0 bases and 4 bases, there was a span of 10 bases. The CDR3 consists of 15 residues. In DNA, the CDR3 is TGTGCCAGCAGCTTAGCGACAGGCCCAAAAAACATTCAGTACTTC. The encoded protein is CASSLATGPKNIQYF.

The chain combines TRBV28 with TRBJ1-5; D is perhaps TRBD1 (5 bases). The V gene's germline CDR1 is MDHEN and CDR2 SYDVKM. Trimming removed 3 bases from V and 2 bases from J, with 14 bases in between. This CDR3 has 16 amino acids. CDR3: CASSLGGIRGNQPQHF. The CDR3 DNA reads TGTGCCAGCAGTTTGGGGGGTATTAGGGGCAATCAGCCCCAGCATTTT.

This sequence joins TRBV20-1 and TRBJ2-7; 10 bases are a match to TRBD2. The CDR3 loop spans 16 amino acids. In germline, CDR1 is DFQATT, CDR2 SNEGSKA (reference sequence). With 6 bases clipped from V and 7 bases from J, the junction kept 18 bases outside the gene matches. The CDR3 nucleotides are TGCAGTGCCAGCCCCATCCTAGCGGGAGTCTACAATGAGCAGTACTTC. Its translation: CSASPILAGVYNEQYF.

V usage is TRBV10-3 and J usage is TRBJ2-5; 12 positions match TRBD2. V shed 3 bases, J shed 5 bases, and the junction held 10 bases outside the gene matches. In germline, CDR1 is ENHRY, CDR2 SYGVKD. This CDR3 has 17 residues. The CDR3 DNA sequence: TGTGCCATCAGTGAAGGCGGAGGACTAGCGGGATGGGAGACCCAGTACTTC. This translates into CAISEGGGLAGWETQYF.

The V gene is TRBV5-8, the J gene TRBJ2-7; possibly TRBD1 or TRBD2 for D (6 bases each). The CDR3 contains 16 residues. Between the trimmed V and J ends, which lost 3 bases and 1 base, there was a span of 17 bases. Germline V gene lookup returns CDR1 SGHTS and CDR2 YDEGEE. As DNA, the CDR3 is TGTGCCAGCAGCTCACCCTGGAGGGGGAGATCCTACGAGCAGTACTTC. Translated, it gives CASSSPWRGRSYEQYF.

This clonotype was detected many times. The chain employs TRBV7-9 and TRBJ2-1; D uncertain. Trimming removed 3 bases at V and 0 bases at J, with 9 bases between. The CDR3 is 15 amino acids. Germline loops: CDR1 SEHNR, CDR2 FQNEAQ (reference sequence). In DNA form, the CDR3 reads TGTGCCAGCAGCTTTCAGCTTAGCTCCTACAATGAGCAGTTCTTC. Protein: CASSFQLSSYNEQFF.

Remarks on this clonotype: At one of its ends the junction is not consistent with the germline gene, which may arise from a read error. This chain joins TRBV12-3 or TRBV12-4 and TRBJ2-7; D is undetermined. This CDR3 has 15 residues. CDR3 DNA sequence: TGTGCCACCAGTCCCCCGACAAGGAGCTCCTGCGAGCAGTACTTC. As protein: CATSPPTRSSCEQYF.